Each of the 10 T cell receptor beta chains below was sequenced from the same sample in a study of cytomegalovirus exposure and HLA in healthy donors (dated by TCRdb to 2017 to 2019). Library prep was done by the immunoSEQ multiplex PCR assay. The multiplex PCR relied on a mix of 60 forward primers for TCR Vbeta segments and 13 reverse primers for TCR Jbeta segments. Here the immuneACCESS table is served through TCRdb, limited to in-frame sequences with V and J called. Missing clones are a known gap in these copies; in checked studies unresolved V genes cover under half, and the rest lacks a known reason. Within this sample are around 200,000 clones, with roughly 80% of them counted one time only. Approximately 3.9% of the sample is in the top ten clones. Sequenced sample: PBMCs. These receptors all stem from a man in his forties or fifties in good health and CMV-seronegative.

The CDR3 sequence: CASSPTSMSTDTQYF. The CDR3 DNA follows: TGTGCCAGCAGCCCGACTAGCATGAGCACAGATACGCAGTATTTT. The rearrangement links TRBV7-9 to TRBJ2-3; 7 bases match TRBD2. V was pared by 5 bases and J by 0 bases, with 5 bases of the junction left unmatched. The CDR3 is 15 amino acids. Germline assignment: CDR1 SEHNR and CDR2 FQNEAQ (reference sequence).

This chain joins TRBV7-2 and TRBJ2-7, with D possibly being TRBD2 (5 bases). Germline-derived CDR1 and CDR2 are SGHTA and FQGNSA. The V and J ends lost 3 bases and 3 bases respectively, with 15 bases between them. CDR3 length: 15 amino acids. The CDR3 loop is CASSFRSRTSYEQYF. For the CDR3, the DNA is TGTGCCAGCAGCTTTAGGAGTAGAACTAGCTACGAGCAGTACTTC.

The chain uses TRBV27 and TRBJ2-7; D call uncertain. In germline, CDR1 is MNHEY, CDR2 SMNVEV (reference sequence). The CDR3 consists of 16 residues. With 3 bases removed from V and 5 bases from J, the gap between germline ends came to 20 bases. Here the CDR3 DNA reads TGTGCCAGCAGTTTTTTAGCACCGGTATTTGGCCACGAGCAGTACTTC. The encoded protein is CASSFLAPVFGHEQYF.

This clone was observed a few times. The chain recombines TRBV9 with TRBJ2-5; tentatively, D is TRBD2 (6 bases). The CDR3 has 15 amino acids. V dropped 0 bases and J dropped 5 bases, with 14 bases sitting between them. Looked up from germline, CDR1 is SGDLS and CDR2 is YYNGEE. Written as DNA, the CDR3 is TGTGCCAGCAGCGTAGGTGACGGGGGAGTGGAGACCCAGTACTTC. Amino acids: CASSVGDGGVETQYF.

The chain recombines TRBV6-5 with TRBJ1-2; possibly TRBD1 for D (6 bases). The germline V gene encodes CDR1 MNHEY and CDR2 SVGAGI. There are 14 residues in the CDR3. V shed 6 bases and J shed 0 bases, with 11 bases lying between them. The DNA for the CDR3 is TGTGCCAGCAGACCGGGACACCCTAACTATGGCTACACCTTC. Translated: CASRPGHPNYGYTF.

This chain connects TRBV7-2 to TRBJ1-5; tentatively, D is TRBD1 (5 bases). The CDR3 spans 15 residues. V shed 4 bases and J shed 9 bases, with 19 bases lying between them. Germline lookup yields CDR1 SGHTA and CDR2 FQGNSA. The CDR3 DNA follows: TGTGCCAGCAGCTCAAGGGGCCAGGAGACAGCGCCCCAGCATTTT. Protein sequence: CASSSRGQETAPQHF. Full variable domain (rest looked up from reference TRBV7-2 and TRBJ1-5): GAGVSQSPSNKVTEKGKDVELRCDPISGHTALYWYRQSLGQGLEFLIYFQGNSAPDKSGLPSDRFSAERTGGSVSTLTIQRTQQEDSAVYLCASSSRGQETAPQHFGDGTRLSIL.

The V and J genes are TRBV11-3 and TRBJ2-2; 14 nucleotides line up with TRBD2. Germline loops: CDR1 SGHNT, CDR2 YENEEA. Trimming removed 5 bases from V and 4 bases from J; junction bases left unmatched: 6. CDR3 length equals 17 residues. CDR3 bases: TGTGCCAGCAGCCGCCGACTAGCGGGGGGGCTCACCGGGGAGCTGTTTTTT. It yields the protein CASSRRLAGGLTGELFF. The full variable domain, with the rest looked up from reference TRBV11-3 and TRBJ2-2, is EAGVVQSPRYKIIEKKQPVAFWCNPISGHNTLYWYLQNLGQGPELLIRYENEEAVDDSQLPKDRFSAERLKGVDSTLKIQPAELGDSAVYLCASSRRLAGGLTGELFFGEGSRLTVL.

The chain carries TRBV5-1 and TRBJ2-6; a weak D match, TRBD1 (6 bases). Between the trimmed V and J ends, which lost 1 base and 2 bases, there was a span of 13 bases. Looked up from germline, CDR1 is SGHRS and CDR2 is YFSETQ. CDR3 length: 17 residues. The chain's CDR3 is CASSLLPRGAGANVLTF. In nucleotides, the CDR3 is TGCGCCAGCAGCTTGTTGCCCAGGGGAGCTGGGGCCAACGTCCTGACTTTC.

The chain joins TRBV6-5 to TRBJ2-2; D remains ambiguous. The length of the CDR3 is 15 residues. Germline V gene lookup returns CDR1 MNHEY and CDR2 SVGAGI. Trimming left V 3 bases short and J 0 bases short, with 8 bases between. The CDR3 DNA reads TGTGCCAGCAGTTATCAGATCACGAACACCGGGGAGCTGTTTTTT. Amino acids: CASSYQITNTGELFF.

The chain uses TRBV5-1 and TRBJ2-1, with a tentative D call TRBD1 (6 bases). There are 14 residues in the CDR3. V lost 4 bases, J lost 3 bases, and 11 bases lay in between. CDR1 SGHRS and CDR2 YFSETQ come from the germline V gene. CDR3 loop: CASSDRDIYNEQFF. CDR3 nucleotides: TGCGCCAGCAGCGACCGGGACATCTACAATGAGCAGTTCTTC.